Below are 30 T cell receptor beta chains sequenced from a single sample in a study of cytomegalovirus exposure and HLA in healthy donors. PCR amplification relied on 60 Vbeta primers (plus 13 Jbeta primers). This table comes from immunoSEQ multiplex PCR, and its TCRdb copy is limited to in-frame clones, with some not included. Altogether approximately 110,000 clones are present, 9.5% to 15% being singletons, with the ten largest covering 15% to 20%. The sample taken for sequencing was PBMCs. Receptors originate from a man in his forties in good health and CMV-seropositive.

V gene TRBV27 combines with J gene TRBJ2-2; D not resolved. Germline loops: CDR1 MNHEY, CDR2 SMNVEV (reference sequence). With 6 bases removed from V and 5 bases from J, the gap between germline ends came to 13 bases. The CDR3 length is 14 residues. CDR3 nucleotide sequence: TGTGCCAGCAGGCTAGGTTTTGAGACCGGGGAGCTGTTTTTT. Translation: CASRLGFETGELFF.

This clone was recorded a few times. The V and J genes are TRBV27 and TRBJ1-1; D unresolved. V was pared by 8 bases and J by 5 bases, with 12 bases between. CDR1 and CDR2 from the germline V gene are MNHEY and SMNVEV (reference sequence). CDR3 size: 12 residues. Here the CDR3 reads CASSTIGTEAFF. CDR3 in DNA: TGTGCCAGCTCCACTATTGGGACTGAAGCTTTCTTT.

The rearrangement joins TRBV2 to TRBJ2-3; 7 nucleotides match TRBD1. Losses at the gene ends were 5 bases for V and 4 bases for J; bases not matched to a gene: 6. This CDR3 comprises 14 residues. The germline CDR1 and CDR2 sequences are SNHLY and FYNNEI. The CDR3 reads CASSNRGRADTQYF. CDR3 coding DNA: TGTGCCAGCAGTAACAGGGGAAGAGCAGATACGCAGTATTTT. Variable domain in full (rest from reference TRBV2 and TRBJ2-3): EPEVTQTPSHQVTQMGQEVILRCVPISNHLYFYWYRQILGQKVEFLVSFYNNEISEKSEIFDDQFSVERPDGSNFTLKIRSTKLEDSAMYFCASSNRGRADTQYFGPGTRLTVL.

The chain employs TRBV7-9 and TRBJ2-7, with D unresolved. The V gene lost 5 bases and the J gene lost 5 bases, with 13 bases spanning the gap. Germline CDR1 and CDR2: SEHNR and FQNEAQ (reference sequence). CDR3 length: 13 residues. CDR3 nucleotides: TGTGCCAGCAGCGACATCGGCTTGAACGAGCAGTACTTC. This gives the protein CASSDIGLNEQYF.

The CDR3 loop is CASSRQKNIQYF. DNA of the CDR3: TGTGCCAGCAGCCGACAGAAAAACATTCAGTACTTC. The chain combines TRBV7-9 with TRBJ2-4; D is possibly TRBD1 (5 bases). The V gene lost 5 bases and the J gene lost 4 bases, with 6 bases spanning the gap. CDR3 length: 12 residues. Germline values: CDR1 SEHNR, CDR2 FQNEAQ (reference sequence).

This clone has just a few counts. J is TRBJ2-1 and V is TRBV30; D call uncertain. Trimming took off 0 bases at V and 9 bases at J, with 9 bases between the two ends. CDR3 length: 12 amino acids. In germline, CDR1 is GTSNPN, CDR2 SVGIG (reference sequence). Here the CDR3 DNA reads TGTGCCTGGAGTGTAGCGTCTGCTGAGCAGTTCTTC. Its translation: CAWSVASAEQFF.

In its sample, this clone was seen a few times. The J gene is TRBJ1-5, the V gene TRBV6-6; the D is unclear. The CDR3 has 14 amino acids. Trimming left V 2 bases short and J 5 bases short, with 10 bases between. CDR1 is MNHNY, CDR2 SVGAGI, per germline (reference sequence). In nucleotides, the CDR3 is TGTGCCAGCAGTTACGATCGGGGTTATCAGCCCCAGCATTTT. Its translation: CASSYDRGYQPQHF.

In its sample, this clone was seen a few times. This chain links TRBV19 with TRBJ2-2, with unresolved D. This CDR3 spans 14 amino acids. V was pared by 4 bases and J by 1 base, with 7 bases between. Germline CDR1 LNHDA, CDR2 SQIVND (reference sequence). The CDR3 is CASSTFRNTGELFF. The DNA of the CDR3 is TGTGCCAGTAGTACTTTTCGGAACACCGGGGAGCTGTTTTTT.

This clone was picked up a small number of times. The rearrangement joins TRBV28 to TRBJ2-5, with a weak D call TRBD2 (5 bases). CDR1 is MDHEN and CDR2 is SYDVKM in the germline V gene. This CDR3 is 13 amino acids long. V gave up 2 bases and J gave up 5 bases, with 9 bases separating them. CDR3 residues: CASSLSRRETQYF. CDR3 coding DNA: TGTGCCAGCAGTTTAAGCCGGAGGGAGACCCAGTACTTC. The full variable domain, in which reference TRBV28 and TRBJ2-5 provide the parts outside the CDR3, is DVKVTQSSRYLVKRTGEKVFLECVQDMDHENMFWYRQDPGLGLRLIYFSYDVKMKEKGDIPEGYSVSREKKERFSLILESASTNQTSMYLCASSLSRRETQYFGPGTRLLVL.

In its sample, this clone was seen a few times. This chain connects TRBV29-1 to TRBJ2-2, with 8 bases fitting TRBD2. From germline, CDR1 is SQVTM and CDR2 ANQGSEA. V dropped 3 bases and J dropped 2; count of bases not matched to a gene: 5. The CDR3 length is 15 residues. DNA of the CDR3: TGCAGCGTTGACACGAGCGGGGGTAACACCGGGGAGCTGTTTTTT. The encoded protein is CSVDTSGGNTGELFF.

This clone came up a few times. The chain couples TRBV10-3 to TRBJ1-1; a weak D match, TRBD1 (5 bases). V lost 10 bases and J 4 bases, leaving 16 bases between the germline ends. Germline V CDR1 and CDR2: ENHRY, SYGVKD. The CDR3 length is 13 residues. The CDR3 reads CATFSGGGTEAFF. In DNA, the CDR3 is TGTGCCACCTTTTCCGGGGGAGGCACTGAAGCTTTCTTT.

This clone was counted only a few times. V is TRBV28 and J is TRBJ1-3; the D gene is possibly TRBD1 (5 bases). This CDR3 region has 16 residues. V lost 0 bases, J lost 0 bases, and 9 bases lay in between. The V gene's germline CDR1 is MDHEN and CDR2 SYDVKM. As DNA, the CDR3 is TGTGCCAGCAGTTTATGGCGGGGGAGCTCTGGAAACACCATATATTTT. Protein sequence: CASSLWRGSSGNTIYF. Combining the CDR3 with reference TRBV28 and TRBJ1-3 gives the whole variable domain DVKVTQSSRYLVKRTGEKVFLECVQDMDHENMFWYRQDPGLGLRLIYFSYDVKMKEKGDIPEGYSVSREKKERFSLILESASTNQTSMYLCASSLWRGSSGNTIYFGEGSWLTVV.

The chain couples TRBV18 to TRBJ2-7, with TRBD1 identical over 9 bases. The CDR3 covers 14 residues. Germline trimming cut 6 bases from V and 0 bases from J; bases unmatched to any gene: 3. CDR1 is KGHSH and CDR2 is LQKENI in the germline V gene. The CDR3 DNA follows: TGTGCCAGCTCGGGACAGGGAACCTCCTACGAGCAGTACTTC. This gives the protein CASSGQGTSYEQYF. Full variable domain (outside the CDR3, taken from reference TRBV18 and TRBJ2-7): NAGVMQNPRHLVRRRGQEARLRCSPMKGHSHVYWYRQLPEEGLKFMVYLQKENIIDESGMPKERFSAEFPKEGPSILRIQQVVRGDSAAYFCASSGQGTSYEQYFGPGTRLTVT.

J is TRBJ1-1 and V is TRBV7-9; D remains ambiguous. This CDR3 is 14 amino acids long. CDR1 SEHNR and CDR2 FQNEAQ come from the germline V gene (reference sequence). Trimming took 3 bases from V and 3 from J, leaving 11 bases between them. This CDR3 is CASSFNPRDTEAFF. The CDR3, as DNA: TGTGCCAGCAGCTTTAACCCGAGGGACACTGAAGCTTTCTTT. Looking up the rest from reference TRBV7-9 and TRBJ1-1 gives the full variable domain: DTGVSQNPRHKITKRGQNVTFRCDPISEHNRLYWYRQTLGQGPEFLTYFQNEAQLEKSRLLSDRFSAERPKGSFSTLEIQRTEQGDSAMYLCASSFNPRDTEAFFGQGTRLTVV.

This sequence joins TRBV28 and TRBJ2-7; 8 nucleotides agree with TRBD1. The CDR3 runs 15 residues. Per germline, CDR1 MDHEN and CDR2 SYDVKM. V gave up 8 bases and J gave up 3 bases; unmatched junction bases: 12. The CDR3, as DNA: TGTGCCAGCCCCCTAGCCGGGACAGGTCTCTACGAGCAGTACTTC. It codes for CASPLAGTGLYEQYF.

The chain carries TRBV7-8 and TRBJ1-1; D gene ambiguous. Between the trimmed V and J ends, which lost 2 bases and 1 base, there was a span of 11 bases. From germline, CDR1 is SGHVS and CDR2 FQNEAQ. This CDR3 is built from 15 residues. This CDR3 reads CASSLHGQKNTEAFF. Here the CDR3 DNA reads TGTGCCAGCAGCTTACATGGGCAGAAGAACACTGAAGCTTTCTTT. The complete variable domain, with remaining parts taken from reference TRBV7-8 and TRBJ1-1, reads GAGVSQSPRYKVAKRGQDVALRCDPISGHVSLFWYQQALGQGPEFLTYFQNEAQLDKSGLPSDRFFAERPEGSVSTLKIQRTQQEDSAVYLCASSLHGQKNTEAFFGQGTRLTVV.

This clone occurred a few times. V gene TRBV5-1 combines with J gene TRBJ1-3; D is undetermined. The CDR3 totals 15 residues. The germline V gene has CDR1 SGHRS and CDR2 YFSETQ. Trimming pared 2 bases from V and 1 base from J, leaving 10 bases between. CDR3 coding DNA: TGCGCCAGCAGCTTTGGACTGGGATCTGGAAACACCATATATTTT. This sequence encodes CASSFGLGSGNTIYF.

This clone has just a few counts. The CDR3: CASSPRGEPYNEQFF. In nucleotides, the CDR3 is TGTGCCAGCTCACCGCGGGGTGAGCCCTACAATGAGCAGTTCTTC. The chain is built from TRBV18 and TRBJ2-1; D might be TRBD2 (6 bases). The CDR3 runs 15 residues. Trimming left V 3 bases short and J 2 bases short, with 11 bases between. Looked up from germline, CDR1 is KGHSH and CDR2 is LQKENI.

The chain couples TRBV9 to TRBJ2-5, with D maybe TRBD2 (6 bases). CDR3 size: 16 residues. V was cut by 3 bases and J by 2 bases, with 17 bases left in between. CDR1 is SGDLS and CDR2 is YYNGEE in the germline V gene. CDR3 region: CASSAEPLGGQETQYF. CDR3 in DNA: TGTGCCAGCAGCGCCGAACCTTTGGGGGGACAAGAGACCCAGTACTTC.

The gene calls are TRBV4-1 and TRBJ1-1, with D unresolved. V lost 1 base and J 8 bases, leaving 8 bases between the germline ends. The CDR3 consists of 12 residues. CDR1 and CDR2 (germline): MGHRA, YSYEKL. For the CDR3, the DNA is TGCGCCAGCAGCCAAGGTTGGCAGGAAGCTTTCTTT. Its translation is CASSQGWQEAFF.

This clone showed up just a few times. This chain uses TRBV27 with TRBJ2-2; 9 positions agree with TRBD1. Germline V gene lookup returns CDR1 MNHEY and CDR2 SMNVEV (reference sequence). The V gene end was trimmed by 5 bases and the J gene end by 9 bases; junction bases not matched to a gene: 16. The CDR3 is 17 residues long. CDR3 sequence reads: CASSRRGQGETDRELFF. Written as DNA, the CDR3 is TGTGCCAGCAGTCGTCGGGGACAGGGTGAAACAGACCGGGAGCTGTTTTTT.

In its sample, this clone was seen a few times. The V call is TRBV10-3, the J call TRBJ1-1; 7 bases are shared with TRBD1. Trimming removed 10 bases from V and 3 bases from J; junction bases left unmatched: 14. The CDR3 totals 15 residues. Germline V gene sequence: CDR1 ENHRY, CDR2 SYGVKD. In DNA form, the CDR3 reads TGTGCCACCAAGGAAAAAGCTACAGGGGACACTGAAGCTTTCTTT. Translated: CATKEKATGDTEAFF.

The V gene is TRBV7-2, the J gene TRBJ2-7; 11 positions match TRBD1. This CDR3 spans 15 amino acids. V was pared by 1 base and J by 2 bases, with 1 base of the junction left unmatched. The germline gives CDR1 SGHTA, CDR2 FQGNSA. In DNA form, the CDR3 reads TGTGCCAGCAGCTTAGTGGGACAGGGGGCCTACGAGCAGTACTTC. As protein: CASSLVGQGAYEQYF.

This chain's CDR3 is CASLQGGGETQYF. The CDR3 DNA reads as TGTGCCAGCTTACAGGGGGGCGGAGAGACCCAGTACTTC. The V and J genes are TRBV7-2 and TRBJ2-5; 8 bases align to TRBD1. J was trimmed by 4 bases and V by 8 bases; bases with no gene match: 6. CDR1 is SGHTA, CDR2 FQGNSA, per germline. This CDR3 spans 13 amino acids.

This clone was picked up a small number of times. J is TRBJ2-7 and V is TRBV25-1; D is perhaps TRBD2 (6 bases). The CDR3 is 14 amino acids. V gave up 4 bases and J gave up 1 base, with 11 bases separating them. Per germline, CDR1 MGHDK and CDR2 SYGVNS. Written as DNA, the CDR3 is TGTGCCAGCAGTGTGGGGGGAATTTCCTACGAGCAGTACTTC. This sequence encodes CASSVGGISYEQYF.

The chain joins TRBV6-5 to TRBJ2-3, with 12 nucleotides matching TRBD2. Germline lookup yields CDR1 MNHEY and CDR2 SVGAGI. This CDR3 comprises 16 residues. With 4 bases clipped from V and 2 bases from J, the junction kept 4 bases outside the gene matches. CDR3 protein: CASSSRLAGVTDTQYF. CDR3 sequence (DNA): TGTGCCAGCAGTTCCAGACTAGCGGGAGTCACAGATACGCAGTATTTT.

This clone was picked up a small number of times. This chain uses TRBV11-2 with TRBJ1-1; 7 bases map to TRBD1. The V segment lost 0 bases and the J segment 5 bases; nucleotides outside the gene matches: 6. Germline CDR1 SGHAT, CDR2 FQNNGV. This CDR3 region has 15 residues. CDR3 sequence reads: CASSLDHGTDTEAFF. The DNA of the CDR3 is TGTGCCAGCAGCTTAGATCACGGGACAGATACTGAAGCTTTCTTT.

The V gene is TRBV6-5, the J gene TRBJ2-7, with 8 bases matching TRBD2. This CDR3 has 15 residues. Per germline, CDR1 MNHEY and CDR2 SVGAGI. The ends lost 2 bases at V and 2 bases at J; junction bases unmatched: 5. Here the CDR3 reads CASSYALADPYEQYF. The CDR3 DNA reads as TGTGCCAGCAGTTACGCACTAGCGGATCCCTACGAGCAGTACTTC.

This clone was detected only a few times. The chain uses TRBV5-4 and TRBJ2-7, with D possibly TRBD2 on 6 matching bases. The V end lost 5 bases, the J end lost 3 bases, and 18 bases lay between the germline ends. CDR3 length: 15 amino acids. Germline-derived CDR1 and CDR2 are SGHNT and YYREEE (reference sequence). The DNA for the CDR3 is TGTGCCAGCAGTTTCGGGGTAGCGGAGCACTACGAGCAGTACTTC. Its translation: CASSFGVAEHYEQYF.

The rearrangement links TRBV12-5 to TRBJ1-5, with 7 bases aligning to TRBD1. Unmatched junction bases numbered 19, after V lost 0 bases and J lost 8 bases. CDR1 and CDR2 from the germline V gene are LGHNT and FRNRAP. This CDR3 is built from 19 residues. The CDR3 DNA follows: TGTGCTAGTGGTTTGGTCAGGAGGGGGCTGTTTAGCAATCATGAGCCCCAGCATTTT. Translated: CASGLVRRGLFSNHEPQHF.